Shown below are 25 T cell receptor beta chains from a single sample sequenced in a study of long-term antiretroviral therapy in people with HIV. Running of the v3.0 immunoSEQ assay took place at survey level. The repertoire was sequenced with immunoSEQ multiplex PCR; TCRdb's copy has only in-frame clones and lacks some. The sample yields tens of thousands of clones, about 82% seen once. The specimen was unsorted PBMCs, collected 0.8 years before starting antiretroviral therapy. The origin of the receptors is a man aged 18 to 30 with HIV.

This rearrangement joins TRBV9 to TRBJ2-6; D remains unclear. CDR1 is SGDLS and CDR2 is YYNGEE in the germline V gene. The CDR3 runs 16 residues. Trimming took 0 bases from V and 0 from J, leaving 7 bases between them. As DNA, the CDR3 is TGTGCCAGCAGCGTAGGAGACTTCTCTGGGGCCAACGTCCTGACTTTC. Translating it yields CASSVGDFSGANVLTF.

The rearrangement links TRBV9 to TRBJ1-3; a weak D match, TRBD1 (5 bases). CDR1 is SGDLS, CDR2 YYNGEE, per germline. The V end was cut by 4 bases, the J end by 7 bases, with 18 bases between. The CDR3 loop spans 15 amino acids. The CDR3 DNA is TGTGCCAGCAGCCCGACCGGGACTGCCGCGAACACCATATATTTT. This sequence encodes CASSPTGTAANTIYF. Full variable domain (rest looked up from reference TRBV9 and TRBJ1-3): DSGVTQTPKHLITATGQRVTLRCSPRSGDLSVYWYQQSLDQGLQFLIQYYNGEERAKGNILERFSAQQFPDLHSELNLSSLELGDSALYFCASSPTGTAANTIYFGEGSWLTVV.

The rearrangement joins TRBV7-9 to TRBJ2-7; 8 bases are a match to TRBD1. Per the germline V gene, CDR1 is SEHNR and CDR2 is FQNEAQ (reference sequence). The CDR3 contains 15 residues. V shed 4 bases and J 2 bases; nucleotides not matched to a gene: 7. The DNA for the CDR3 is TGTGCCAGCAGCTCTCCGGGACAGGAAGCCTACGAGCAGTACTTC. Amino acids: CASSSPGQEAYEQYF.

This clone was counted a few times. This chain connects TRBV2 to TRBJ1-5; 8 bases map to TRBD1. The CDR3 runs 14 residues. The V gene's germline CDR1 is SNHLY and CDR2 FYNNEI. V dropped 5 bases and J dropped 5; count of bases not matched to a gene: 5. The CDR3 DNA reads TGTGCCAGCAGTCCCGACAGGGGACATCAGCCCCAGCATTTT. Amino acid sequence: CASSPDRGHQPQHF. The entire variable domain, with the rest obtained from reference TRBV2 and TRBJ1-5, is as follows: EPEVTQTPSHQVTQMGQEVILRCVPISNHLYFYWYRQILGQKVEFLVSFYNNEISEKSEIFDDQFSVERPDGSNFTLKIRSTKLEDSAMYFCASSPDRGHQPQHFGDGTRLSIL.

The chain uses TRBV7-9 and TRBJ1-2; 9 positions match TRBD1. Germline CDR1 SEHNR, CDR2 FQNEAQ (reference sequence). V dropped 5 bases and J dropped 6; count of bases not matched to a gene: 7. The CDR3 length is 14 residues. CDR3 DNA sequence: TGTGCCAGCAGCGCCTCCGGGACAGGGAATGGCTACACCTTC. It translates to CASSASGTGNGYTF.

CDR3 sequence: CASSLGRGGSYEQYF. CDR3 sequence (DNA): TGTGCCAGCAGCTTAGGCAGGGGTGGGTCCTACGAGCAGTACTTC. The chain couples TRBV7-2 to TRBJ2-7; D might be TRBD1 (6 bases). The CDR3 is 15 amino acids. Germline V lookup: CDR1 SGHTA, CDR2 FQGNSA. V was clipped by 1 base and J by 1 base, with 11 bases between them.

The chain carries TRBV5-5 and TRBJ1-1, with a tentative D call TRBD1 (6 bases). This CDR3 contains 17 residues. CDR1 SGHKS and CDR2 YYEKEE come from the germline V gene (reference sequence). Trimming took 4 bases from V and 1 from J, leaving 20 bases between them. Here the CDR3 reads CASSIFGGRGGNTEAFF. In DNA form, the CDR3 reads TGTGCCAGCAGCATCTTTGGGGGGCGTGGGGGGAACACTGAAGCTTTCTTT.

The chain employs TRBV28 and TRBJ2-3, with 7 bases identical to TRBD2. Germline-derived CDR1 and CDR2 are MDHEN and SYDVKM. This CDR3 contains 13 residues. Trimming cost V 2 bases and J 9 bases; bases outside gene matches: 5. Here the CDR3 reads CASSLEREGTQYF. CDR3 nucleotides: TGTGCCAGCAGTTTAGAAAGGGAGGGCACGCAGTATTTT.

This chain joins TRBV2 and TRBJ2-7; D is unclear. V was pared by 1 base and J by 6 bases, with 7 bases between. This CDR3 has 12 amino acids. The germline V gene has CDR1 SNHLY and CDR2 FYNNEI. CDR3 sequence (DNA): TGTGCCAGCAGTGAAGGAAGATCCGAGCAGTACTTC. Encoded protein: CASSEGRSEQYF.

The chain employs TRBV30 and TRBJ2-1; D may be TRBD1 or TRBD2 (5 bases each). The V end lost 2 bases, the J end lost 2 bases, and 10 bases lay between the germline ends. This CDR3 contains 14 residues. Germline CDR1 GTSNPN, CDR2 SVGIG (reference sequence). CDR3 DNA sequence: TGTGCCTGGAGTAGAGGGGACCCCTACAATGAGCAGTTCTTC. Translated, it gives CAWSRGDPYNEQFF.

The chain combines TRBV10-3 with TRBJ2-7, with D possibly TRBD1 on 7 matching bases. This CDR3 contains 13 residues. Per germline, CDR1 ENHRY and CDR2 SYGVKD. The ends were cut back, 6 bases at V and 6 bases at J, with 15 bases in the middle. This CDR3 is CAISGGTAGEQYF. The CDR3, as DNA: TGTGCCATCAGCGGCGGGACAGCGGGCGAGCAGTACTTC.

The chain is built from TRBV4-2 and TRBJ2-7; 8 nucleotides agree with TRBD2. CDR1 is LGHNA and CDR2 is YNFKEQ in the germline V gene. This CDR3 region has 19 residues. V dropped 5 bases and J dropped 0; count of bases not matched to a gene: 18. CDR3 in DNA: TGTGCCAGCAGCTTAGCGGGACAAGGCGCGACAAGAAGCTCCTACGAGCAGTACTTC. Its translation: CASSLAGQGATRSSYEQYF.

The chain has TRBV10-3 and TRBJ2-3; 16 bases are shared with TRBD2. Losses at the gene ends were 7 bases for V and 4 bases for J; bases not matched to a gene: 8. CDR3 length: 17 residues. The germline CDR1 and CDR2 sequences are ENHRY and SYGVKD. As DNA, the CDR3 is TGTGCCATCAACCCGGGACTAGCGGGGGGGCCGGCAGATACGCAGTATTTT. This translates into CAINPGLAGGPADTQYF.

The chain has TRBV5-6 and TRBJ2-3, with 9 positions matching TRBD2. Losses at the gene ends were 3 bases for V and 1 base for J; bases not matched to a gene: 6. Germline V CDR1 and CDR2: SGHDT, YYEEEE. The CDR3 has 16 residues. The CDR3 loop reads CASSSPLAGRTDTQYF. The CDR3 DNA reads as TGTGCCAGCAGCTCACCACTAGCGGGTCGCACAGATACGCAGTATTTT.

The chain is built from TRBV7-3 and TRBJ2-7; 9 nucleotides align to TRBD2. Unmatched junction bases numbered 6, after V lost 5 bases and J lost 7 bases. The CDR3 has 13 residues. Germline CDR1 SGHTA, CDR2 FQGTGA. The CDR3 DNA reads TGTGCCAGCAGCATCCTTAGCGGGAGTGAGCAGTACTTC. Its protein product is CASSILSGSEQYF.

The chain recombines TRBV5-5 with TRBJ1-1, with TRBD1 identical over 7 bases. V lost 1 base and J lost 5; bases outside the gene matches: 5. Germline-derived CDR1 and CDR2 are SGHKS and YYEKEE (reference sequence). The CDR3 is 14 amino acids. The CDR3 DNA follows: TGTGCCAGCAGCTTGAAGGGGGCAGGGACTGAAGCTTTCTTT. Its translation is CASSLKGAGTEAFF.

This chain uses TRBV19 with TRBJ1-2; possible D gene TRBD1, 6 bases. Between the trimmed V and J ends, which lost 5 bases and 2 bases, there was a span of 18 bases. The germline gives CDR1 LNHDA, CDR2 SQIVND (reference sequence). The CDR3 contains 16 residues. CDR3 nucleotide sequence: TGTGCCAGTAGTGGCCGCCGGGGGGCGGCGAACTATGGCTACACCTTC. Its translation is CASSGRRGAANYGYTF.

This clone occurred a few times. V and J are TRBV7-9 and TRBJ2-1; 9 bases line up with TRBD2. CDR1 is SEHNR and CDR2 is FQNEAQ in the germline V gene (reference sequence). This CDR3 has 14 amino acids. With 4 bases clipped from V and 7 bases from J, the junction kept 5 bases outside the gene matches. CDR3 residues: CASSSRRGGNEQFF. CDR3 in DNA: TGTGCCAGCAGCTCAAGGCGGGGGGGGAATGAGCAGTTCTTC.

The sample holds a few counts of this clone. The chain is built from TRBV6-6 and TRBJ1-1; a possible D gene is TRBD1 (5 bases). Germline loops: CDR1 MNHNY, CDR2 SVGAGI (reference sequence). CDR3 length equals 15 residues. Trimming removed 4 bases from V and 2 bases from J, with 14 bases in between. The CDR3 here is CASSSPGGVNTEAFF. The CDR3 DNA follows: TGTGCCAGCAGTTCCCCGGGGGGAGTAAACACTGAAGCTTTCTTT.

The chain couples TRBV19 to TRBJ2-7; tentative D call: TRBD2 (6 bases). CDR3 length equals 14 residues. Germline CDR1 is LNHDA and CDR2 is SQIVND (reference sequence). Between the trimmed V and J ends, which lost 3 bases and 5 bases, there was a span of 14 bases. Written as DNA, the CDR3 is TGTGCCAGTAGTATTCGAGGGAGGTGCAACGAGCAGTACTTC. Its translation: CASSIRGRCNEQYF.

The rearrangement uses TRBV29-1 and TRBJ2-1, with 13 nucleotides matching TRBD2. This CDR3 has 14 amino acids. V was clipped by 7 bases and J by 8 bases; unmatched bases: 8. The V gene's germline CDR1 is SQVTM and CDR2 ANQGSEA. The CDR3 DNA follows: TGCAGCGGCTTACTAGCGGGAGGGCCAGATGAGCAGTTCTTC. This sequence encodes CSGLLAGGPDEQFF.

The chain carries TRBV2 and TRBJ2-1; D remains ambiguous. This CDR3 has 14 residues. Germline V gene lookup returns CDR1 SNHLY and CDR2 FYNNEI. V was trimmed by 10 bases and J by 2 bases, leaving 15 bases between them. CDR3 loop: CATTLSQTYNEQFF. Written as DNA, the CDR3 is TGTGCCACCACCCTTTCTCAGACCTACAATGAGCAGTTCTTC.

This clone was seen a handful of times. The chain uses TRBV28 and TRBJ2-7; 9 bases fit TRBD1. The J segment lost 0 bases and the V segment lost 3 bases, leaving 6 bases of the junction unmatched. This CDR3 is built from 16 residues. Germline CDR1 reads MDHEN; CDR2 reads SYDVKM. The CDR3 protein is CASSFLLDRGSYEQYF. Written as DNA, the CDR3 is TGTGCCAGCAGTTTTTTGCTGGACAGGGGCTCCTACGAGCAGTACTTC.

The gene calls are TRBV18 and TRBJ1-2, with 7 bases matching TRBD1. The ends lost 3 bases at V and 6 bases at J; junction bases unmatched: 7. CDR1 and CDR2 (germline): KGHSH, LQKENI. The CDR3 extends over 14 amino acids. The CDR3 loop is CASSPEGGGDGYTF. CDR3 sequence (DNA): TGTGCCAGCTCACCGGAAGGGGGCGGTGATGGCTACACCTTC. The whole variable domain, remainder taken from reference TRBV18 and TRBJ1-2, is NAGVMQNPRHLVRRRGQEARLRCSPMKGHSHVYWYRQLPEEGLKFMVYLQKENIIDESGMPKERFSAEFPKEGPSILRIQQVVRGDSAAYFCASSPEGGGDGYTFGSGTRLTVV.

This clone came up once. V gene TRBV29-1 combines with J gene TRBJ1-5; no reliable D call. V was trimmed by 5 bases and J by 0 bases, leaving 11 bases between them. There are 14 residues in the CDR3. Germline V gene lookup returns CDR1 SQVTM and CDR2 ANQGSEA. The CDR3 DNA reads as TGCAGCGTTCTCGATAGGTATAGCAATCAGCCCCAGCATTTT. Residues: CSVLDRYSNQPQHF.